This T cell receptor beta chain originates from a study of technical replicates of blood from a few donors. Sequencing was performed with immunoSEQ multiplex PCR; in TCRdb, only in-frame clones are kept and a portion is missing. The repertoire has roughly 80,000 clones, 89% of them found once; the top ten carry 0.41%. This CDR3 spans 14 amino acids. The V segment lost 4 bases and the J segment 2 bases; nucleotides outside the gene matches: 4. Germline values: CDR1 LNHDA, CDR2 SQIVND (reference sequence). V usage is TRBV19 and J usage is TRBJ2-7; TRBD1 matches 8 bases. The sequence was collected from a human donor in good health. Material for sequencing was T cells isolated from PBMCs. The CDR3 bases are TGTGCCAGTAGTACCGGGACAGGCCCCTACGAGCAGTACTTC. Translated, it gives CASSTGTGPYEQYF.